This T cell receptor (beta chain) was captured in a study of cytomegalovirus exposure and HLA in healthy donors. The CDR3 length is 14 residues. The V segment lost 4 bases and the J segment 4 bases; nucleotides outside the gene matches: 5. From germline, CDR1 is SGHRS and CDR2 YFSETQ. It was with 60 Vbeta and 13 Jbeta primers that the PCR ran. TCRdb keeps only in-frame clones here, not all; method: immunoSEQ multiplex PCR. The sample includes about 160,000 clones, 70% to 85% seen only once; the top ten take approximately 3.7%. The specimen sequenced was PBMCs. The TCR sequence derives from a man aged 30 to 45 in good health and CMV-seropositive. V is TRBV5-1 and J is TRBJ2-5, with 9 positions matching TRBD1. Here the CDR3 reads CASSKGQGGETQYF. Here the CDR3 DNA reads TGCGCCAGCAGCAAGGGACAGGGAGGAGAGACCCAGTACTTC.